The sequence of this T cell receptor (beta chain) was determined in a study of blood T cells in healthy people across ages. The authors ran a second PCR of 7 to 11 cycles using a sample-barcoded 5' primer and a J-beta primer mix. TCRdb reanalysed the 5' RACE reads using MiXCR and keeps one entry per CDR3 protein. The data show about 640,000 distinct CDR3 sequences, 25% to 35% seen once. Germline lookup yields CDR1 DFQATT and CDR2 SNEGSKA (reference sequence). There are 12 residues in the CDR3. Drawn from each donor were around 9.1 milliliters of peripheral blood. On this clonotype: Its antigen is currently unknown. A read error may be the cause here, since a much bigger clone is one base away.

Broader study findings: Greater diversity and more naive CD4+ cells were seen in long-lived donors than in aged donors. Percentage of naive T cells showed a strong correlation with TCR beta diversity.

The gene calls are TRBV20-1 and TRBJ2-1; the D is unclear. The TCR originated in a woman over 75 in good health. Sample: blood. CDR3 sequence reads: CSASPVYSEQFF. Here the CDR3 DNA reads TGCAGTGCTAGCCCAGTCTACAGTGAGCAGTTCTTC.